This T cell receptor (beta chain) was sequenced during a study of blood T cell repertoires in COVID-19. The wider study: COVID-19 samples collected from the United States, Italy and Spain covered acute and convalescent phases.

The germline CDR1 and CDR2 sequences are SGHKS and YYEKEE (reference sequence). The germline V and J ends were trimmed by 0 bases and 4 bases, with 13 bases remaining between them. CDR3 length equals 15 residues. The table came from immunoSEQ multiplex PCR; TCRdb's copy has only in-frame clones and leaves some out. This table holds approximately 400,000 clones, about 90% found once. The rearrangement joins TRBV5-5 to TRBJ1-1, with D possibly TRBD1 on 6 matching bases. This receptor was obtained from a man aged 25-40 years who had recovered from COVID-19. The specimen sequenced was PBMCs or T cells enriched from blood (not recorded which). CDR3 sequence reads: CASSLARGRGTEAFF. In DNA, the CDR3 is TGTGCCAGCAGCTTGGCCAGGGGTAGGGGCACTGAAGCTTTCTTT. Full variable domain (missing parts from reference TRBV5-5 and TRBJ1-1): DAGVTQSPTHLIKTRGQQVTLRCSPISGHKSVSWYQQVLGQGPQFIFQYYEKEERGRGNFPDRFSARQFPNYSSELNVNALLLGDSALYLCASSLARGRGTEAFFGQGTRLTVV.